Listed below are T cell receptor beta chains from one sample, sequenced in a study of human T cells and chemical hapten exposure. TCRdb recomputed calls from the RACE reads with MiXCR, one row per CDR3 protein. The table records over 12,000 distinct CDR3 sequences, around 17% of them present only once. This specimen consisted of whole blood, obtained in connection with sensitization to the hapten diphenylcyclopropenone (DPC). The source of these receptors is a woman younger than 45 with alopecia areata. Some clones in this sample may be carry-over from other donors' samples. CDR3s include the opening cysteine and the closing phenylalanine or tryptophan. Fields, in order: D gene, V gene, clone size, J gene, CDR3 DNA, CDR3 protein. D genes are given only for firm matches. Some rows have no size entry. The others give once, few or many, or a class for an expanded clone.

.	TRBV11-2	many	TRBJ2-1	TGTGCCAGCAGAATGACAGGCCTCAATGAGCAGTTCTTC	CASRMTGLNEQFF
TRBD2	TRBV12-3/TRBV12-4	medium-sized	TRBJ2-3	TGTGCCAGCAGTCTACAAGCGGGGGGGCCTAGAGATACGCAGTATTTT	CASSLQAGGPRDTQYF
TRBD1	TRBV20-1	many	TRBJ1-4	TGCAGTGTTCCAGAACAGGGGGCGGTTGAAAAACTGTTTTTT	CSVPEQGAVEKLFF
.	TRBV6-2/TRBV6-3	many	TRBJ2-3	TGTGCCAGCACCATCCGGCCAAGGGCAGATACGCAGTATTTT	CASTIRPRADTQYF
.	TRBV28	.	TRBJ2-1	TGTGCCAGCAGTGGGCAGTACAATGAGCAGTTCTTC	CASSGQYNEQFF
TRBD2	TRBV6-2/TRBV6-3	many	TRBJ2-3	TGTGCCAGCAGTCCGAGACTAGCGGGGGATACGCAGTATTTT	CASSPRLAGDTQYF
TRBD2	TRBV18	.	TRBJ2-1	TGTGCCAGCTCGCATACCCCTAGCGGGAGAGGGGACAATGAGCAGTTCTTC	CASSHTPSGRGDNEQFF
TRBD1	TRBV5-4	many	TRBJ1-5	TGTGCCAGCAGCTTGCAGGGGGCAGGTGATCAGCCCCAGCATTTT	CASSLQGAGDQPQHF
TRBD1	TRBV5-1	many	TRBJ2-2	TGCGCCAGCAGCTTCGCACAGGGGACCGGGGAGCTGTTTTTT	CASSFAQGTGELFF
.	TRBV18	many	TRBJ2-2	TGTGCCAGCTCACCACCCGTCGCCGGGGAGCTGTTTTTT	CASSPPVAGELFF
.	TRBV12-3/TRBV12-4	.	TRBJ2-1	TGTGCCAGCAGCCTCGTAAGCGGTCATGAGCAGTTCTTC	CASSLVSGHEQFF
.	TRBV3-1	many	TRBJ2-5	TGTGCCAGCAGCCAAGCTAGGGCTCCGACCCACCAAGAGACCCAGTACTTC	CASSQARAPTHQETQYF
.	TRBV2	medium-sized	TRBJ2-3	TGTGCCAGCAGTGAAGTTGCGGAGGTAGATACGCAGTATTTT	CASSEVAEVDTQYF
.	TRBV3-1	many	TRBJ2-2	TGTGCCAGCAGCCAAAAGCTAGCTTTCACCGGGGAGCTGTTTTTT	CASSQKLAFTGELFF
.	TRBV6-2/TRBV6-3	many	TRBJ2-2	TGTGCCAGCAGTTATTTTAATACCGGGGAGCTGTTTTTT	CASSYFNTGELFF
TRBD1	TRBV11-2	medium-sized	TRBJ2-3	TGTGCCAGCAGCTCGTACAGGGGCAGGGCAGATACGCAGTATTTT	CASSSYRGRADTQYF
.	TRBV1	medium-sized	TRBJ2-4	TGCACCAGCAGCCAAGTAGAGAGCGGGAGGGCCTGGGCCAAAAACATTCAGTACTTC	CTSSQVESGRAWAKNIQYF
TRBD1	TRBV3-1	once	TRBJ2-5	TGTGCCAGCAGCCAAGGGACAGGACCGAAGGGGACCCAGTACTTC	CASSQGTGPKGTQYF
.	TRBV14	many	TRBJ2-2	TGTGCCAGCAGCCAAGAGCTGGAAACCGGGGAGCTGTTTTTT	CASSQELETGELFF
.	TRBV28	.	TRBJ1-3	TGTGCCCCCCCGGAGGGATGCTCTGGAAACACCATATATTTT	CAPPEGCSGNTIYF
.	TRBV6-4	many	TRBJ2-2	TGTGCCAGCAGTGCGAACATTAACACCGGGGAGCTGTTTTTT	CASSANINTGELFF
TRBD2	TRBV10-3	many	TRBJ2-5	TGTGCCATCAGTGATCCTAGCGGGGGGAAAGAGACCCAGTACTTC	CAISDPSGGKETQYF
.	TRBV14	medium-sized	TRBJ1-4	TGTGCCAGCAGCCAATACCAGGGAGTAAATGAAAAACTGTTTTTT	CASSQYQGVNEKLFF
TRBD1	TRBV4-1	medium-sized	TRBJ1-5	TGCGCCAGCAGCCAAGAAGGGACAGGGGGTTCTCAGCCCCAGCATTTT	CASSQEGTGGSQPQHF
.	TRBV6-6	medium-sized	TRBJ1-1	TGTGCCAGCAGTCATGACCCCGGCGAGGGCACTGAAGCTTTCTTT	CASSHDPGEGTEAFF
.	TRBV6-1	medium-sized	TRBJ1-4	TGTGCCAGCAGGATGGGGGGGACTAATGAAAAACTGTTTTTT	CASRMGGTNEKLFF
TRBD2	TRBV7-2	.	TRBJ2-3	TGTGCCAGCAGCTTAGTAGCGGGAGGGACGGCAGATACGCAGTATTTT	CASSLVAGGTADTQYF
.	TRBV7-8	many	TRBJ2-7	TGTGCCAGCAGCCTAGGGGTCTCCTACGAGCAGTACTTC	CASSLGVSYEQYF
.	TRBV5-1	.	TRBJ2-3	TGCGCCAGCAGCTTGTCCGGGAAAAGCACAGATACGCAGTATTTT	CASSLSGKSTDTQYF
.	TRBV29-1	.	TRBJ2-7	TGCAGCGCCGGCACCCTTTACGAGCAGTACTTC	CSAGTLYEQYF
.	TRBV20-1	many	TRBJ2-3	TGCAGTGCTGTACTAGTTGGAACAGATACGCAGTATTTT	CSAVLVGTDTQYF
.	TRBV5-1	.	TRBJ1-1	TGCGCCAGCAGCCCCGAAGGGAACACTGAAGCTTTCTTT	CASSPEGNTEAFF
.	TRBV5-6	many	TRBJ2-1	TGTGCCAGCAGCTTGTTTCTTGATGGGTCCGAAGACTACAATGAGCAGTTCTTC	CASSLFLDGSEDYNEQFF
.	TRBV24-1	.	TRBJ2-2	TGTGCCACCAGTGGCCAGAACACCGGGGAGCTGTTTTTT	CATSGQNTGELFF
.	TRBV6-1	medium-sized	TRBJ2-3	TGTGCCAGCAGTGAAGCGCTCGGACAGTATACGCAGTATTTT	CASSEALGQYTQYF
.	TRBV10-1	many	TRBJ2-2	TGCGCCAGCAGTGATGGGGGAGTAGCGAGCGGGGAGCTGTTTTTT	CASSDGGVASGELFF
.	TRBV4-2	medium-sized	TRBJ1-1	TGTGCCAGCAGCCAAGATGGGGGTACAGGGTACATGAACACTGAAGCTTTCTTT	CASSQDGGTGYMNTEAFF
.	TRBV29-1	many	TRBJ1-2	TGCAGCGCCCTTCGGGGCCGGGATGGCTACACCTTC	CSALRGRDGYTF
TRBD1	TRBV4-2	many	TRBJ1-1	TGTGCCAGCAGTCCCAGTGGGACAGAGGGGGGAGCTTTCTTT	CASSPSGTEGGAFF
TRBD2	TRBV7-8	many	TRBJ2-1	TGTGCCAGCAGCTCCGAAACTAGAACTAGCGGGGGGAGGTATGAGCAGTTCTTC	CASSSETRTSGGRYEQFF